This T cell receptor (beta chain) was retrieved from a study of shared clonotypes between healthy human individuals. General study results and limits: Several donors showed sharing of about 5.5% of naive CD4 clonotypes.

Researchers ran the assay at a deep level. The data were produced by immunoSEQ multiplex PCR, yet TCRdb's version contains in-frame clones alone and is incomplete. This table has millions of clones, about 94% appearing once. The CDR3 runs to 17 residues. Germline V gives CDR1 SGHDT, CDR2 YYEEEE. Trimming removed 2 bases from V and 2 bases from J, with 20 bases in between. CD45RO negativity and positive selection for CCR7 defined naive CD8 cells, a population that excluded terminally differentiated effector memory CD45RA+ cells. Concerning this clone itself: What it binds is unknown.

The clonotype originates from a man between 18 and 29 years old in good health. The sample consisted of naive CD8+ T cells sorted from blood. V and J are TRBV5-6 and TRBJ2-7; weak D call: TRBD2 (6 bases). The CDR3: CASSFLEGRGETYEQYF. The DNA of the CDR3 is TGTGCCAGCAGCTTTTTGGAGGGGAGAGGCGAAACCTACGAGCAGTACTTC.